The clone carrying this T cell receptor beta chain has just one count. Its antigen remains unknown. The sample originates from a study of cytomegalovirus exposure and HLA in healthy donors. Study findings and constraints: The classifier reportedly diagnosed cytomegalovirus status with high sensitivity and specificity. Altogether, more than 150 TCR beta chains were recorded as cytomegalovirus-associated.

Profiling relied on immunoSEQ multiplex PCR, and the TCRdb table lists in-frame clones only, not all of them. Among 110,000 or so clones listed, around 85% were seen once. The donors were members of the validation cohort comprising some 120 subjects, separate from the approximately 670-subject first cohort. Losses at the gene ends were 5 bases for V and 2 bases for J; bases not matched to a gene: 6. Germline CDR1 and CDR2: MNHEY and SVGAGI. The CDR3 consists of 15 residues. The sample taken for sequencing was PBMCs. J is TRBJ1-3 and V is TRBV6-5; 7 positions agree with TRBD1. This TCR was sampled from a young man in good health and CMV-seropositive. In DNA, the CDR3 is TGTGCCAGCAGTAAACAGGGGACCACTGGAAACACCATATATTTT. It is translated as CASSKQGTTGNTIYF.